Reported below is one T cell receptor (beta chain). Its antigen target is currently unknown. Base qualities are missing; no much larger clone stands one base away. The sample comes from a study of T cell responses to AZD1222 COVID-19 vaccine listed by TCRdb under 2021. Study-wide context: AZD1222 recipients with second doses at about 4 weeks or about 12 weeks were pooled, because spike-specific TCR depth and breadth did not differ between schedules. TCR sequencing covered over 230 trial participants: 200 to 220 given two doses of AZD1222 and 26 given two doses of MenACWY control vaccine. Trial participants were enrolled by age into 18-55, 56-69 and 70-plus year subgroups, with roughly 150, 30 and 60 TCR-sequenced participants respectively. Here is what the overall study found, with its caveats: Reportedly, almost half of the unique spike-specific TCRs recognized epitopes lying outside the regions that are mutated in the B.1.351 and B.1.1.7 variants. A significant rise in spike-specific TCR breadth and depth was observed after two AZD1222 doses relative to day 0 and relative to MenACWY recipients. Because no day 14 peak-response samples were available, repertoires were characterized only after the peak T cell response. In the small 56-69-year group, the increase in depth fell short of significance, most likely because of low power. Participants were mostly white British, with more females than males. The authors suggested clonal diversity may have been underestimated. The whole spike protein was spanned by vaccine-associated CD4 TCRs, and dominant responses were seen in regions 160-218 and 743-854. Conclusions about previously exposed vaccinees are limited because only six or seven AZD1222 recipients were SARS-CoV-2 seropositive at baseline.

The germline V gene (reference sequence) sets CDR1 to LGHDT and CDR2 to YNNKEL. Trimmed from V: 1 base; trimmed from J: 7 bases; junction bases lacking a gene match: 8. The CDR3 contains 16 residues, cysteine and phenylalanine counted. Solely the CDR3 DNA is kept, with 48 bases framed from the first base. The time point label for this specimen denotes: baseline before first vaccination. Samples from vaccinated people were obtained from the UK trials COV001 and COV002, which included a single-blind randomized controlled phase 2/3 trial of AZD1222 (ChAdOx1 nCoV-19) in healthy adults. For TCRbeta chain sequencing, PBMC samples from trial participants were taken at day 0 and at day 28 after the second dose. The CDR3 regions of human TCRbeta chains were analyzed by immunosequencing. Under the source paper's analysis protocol: Repertoire TCRs were matched against a reference library of SARS-CoV-2-specific TCRs generated with the MIRA antigen-specificity platform. Breadth meant the fraction of unique TCRs that were SARS-CoV-2-associated, whereas depth meant the fraction of total T cells that were SARS-CoV-2-associated. Using the MIRA data, every spike-specific TCR was mapped to the spike region that the TCR reacted to and assigned to either a CD4 or a CD8 class. Log10-transformed breadth and depth values were compared by one-way ANOVA with Sidak's multiple comparisons tests. In its TCRdb copy, this immuneACCESS table keeps in-frame sequences only and misses some clones. Where compared with another copy, unresolved V genes explain less than half of these, and the others have no known cause. V and J calls and clone size are given by that table; D and trimming were obtained from the DNA. This sample holds approximately 89,000 clones; about 90% were observed only once. The ten largest account for about 5% of the sample.

The receptor chain draws on TRBV3-1 (or the pseudogene TRBV3-2) and TRBJ2-1, with 9 bases in between that match TRBD2. The sequenced sample was peripheral blood, obtained on day 0 of AZD1222 vaccination. The sequence was collected from an adult in good health. At the DNA level, the sequence is TGTGCCAGCAGCCAAGTTTGGGCTAGCGGGACGAATGAGCAGTTCTTC. It translates as CASSQVWASGTNEQFF.